This T cell receptor beta chain derives from a study of shared clonotypes between healthy human individuals. Study-wide results and caveats: It was the non-shared clonotypes that had lower generation probabilities than clonotypes shared by all four donors.

This clone turned up a few times. Its antigen remains unidentified. In the same sample, other DNA sequences code for this CDR3. V dropped 2 bases and J dropped 3 bases, with 5 bases sitting between them. This CDR3 has 12 amino acids. Germline loops: CDR1 MNHNS, CDR2 SASEGT. This table comes from immunoSEQ multiplex PCR, and its TCRdb copy is limited to in-frame clones, with some not included. The sample holds millions of clones; around 95% are singletons and the top ten take roughly 0.13%. This clonotype originated in a man aged 18 to 30 in good health. V and J are TRBV6-1 and TRBJ2-7; possible D gene TRBD1, 5 bases. Sequencing was carried out using naive CD4+ T cells sorted from blood. Subset noted: CD45RA+ positively selected. CDR3 DNA: TGTGCCAGCAGTGAAACAGGCTACGAGCAGTACTTC. Encoded protein: CASSETGYEQYF.